Sequencing of this T cell receptor (beta chain) was carried out in a study of cytomegalovirus exposure and HLA in healthy donors. V dropped 3 bases and J dropped 1 base, with 9 bases sitting between them. Germline V gene data show CDR1 as SEHNR and CDR2 as FQNEAQ (reference sequence). CDR3 size: 14 residues. Study-level findings and limits: Most CMV-associated TCR beta chains were later found to appear HLA-restricted. Rare sequences made up most TCRs, while some public TCRs were found in many donors.

A note on this clone: Its antigen is not known.

Vbeta (60) and Jbeta (13) primers were used in the PCR. Measured with immunoSEQ multiplex PCR; TCRdb has only the in-frame clones, and not every one. The table includes 90,000 to 150,000 clones, 50% to 65% detected once. The sample comprised PBMCs. The receptor was isolated from a man between 35 and 55 years old in good health and CMV-seropositive. The chain joins TRBV7-9 to TRBJ1-1; D unclear. The CDR3 loop is CASSFVSWNTEAFF. DNA of the CDR3: TGTGCCAGCAGCTTTGTGTCGTGGAACACTGAAGCTTTCTTT.